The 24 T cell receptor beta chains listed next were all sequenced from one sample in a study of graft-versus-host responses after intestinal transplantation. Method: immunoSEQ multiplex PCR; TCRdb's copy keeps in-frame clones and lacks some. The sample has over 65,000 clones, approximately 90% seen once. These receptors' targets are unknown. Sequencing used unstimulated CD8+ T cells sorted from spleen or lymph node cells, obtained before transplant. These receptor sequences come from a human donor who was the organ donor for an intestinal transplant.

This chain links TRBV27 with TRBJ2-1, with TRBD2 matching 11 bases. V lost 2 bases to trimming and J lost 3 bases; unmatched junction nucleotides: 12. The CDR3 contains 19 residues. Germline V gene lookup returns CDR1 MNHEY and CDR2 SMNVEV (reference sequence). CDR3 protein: CASSLDGGDGTSGYNEQFF. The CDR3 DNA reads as TGTGCCAGCAGTTTAGACGGGGGTGATGGGACTAGCGGCTACAATGAGCAGTTCTTC.

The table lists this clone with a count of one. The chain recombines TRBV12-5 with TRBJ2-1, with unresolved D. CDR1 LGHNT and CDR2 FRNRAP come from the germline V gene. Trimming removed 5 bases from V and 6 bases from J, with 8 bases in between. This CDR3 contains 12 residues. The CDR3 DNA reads TGTGCTAGTGGTCACTCCGGCAATGAGCAGTTCTTC. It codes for CASGHSGNEQFF.

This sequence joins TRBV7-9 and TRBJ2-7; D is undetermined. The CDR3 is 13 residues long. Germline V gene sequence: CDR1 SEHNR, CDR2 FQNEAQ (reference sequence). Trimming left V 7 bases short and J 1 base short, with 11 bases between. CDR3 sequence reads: CASNIDVSYEQYF. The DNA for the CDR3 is TGTGCCAGCAACATCGACGTTTCCTACGAGCAGTACTTC.

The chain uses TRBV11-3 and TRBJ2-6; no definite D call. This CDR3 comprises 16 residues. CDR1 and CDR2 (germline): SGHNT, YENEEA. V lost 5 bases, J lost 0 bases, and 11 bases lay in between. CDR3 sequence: CASSADGFSGANVLTF. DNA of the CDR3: TGTGCCAGCAGCGCGGACGGTTTCTCTGGGGCCAACGTCCTGACTTTC.

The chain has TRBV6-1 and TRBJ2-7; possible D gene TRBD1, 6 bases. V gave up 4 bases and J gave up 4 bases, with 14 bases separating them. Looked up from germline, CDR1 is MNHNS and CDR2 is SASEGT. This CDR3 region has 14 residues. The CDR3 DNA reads TGTGCCAGCAGTGGGCCGACAGGATGGTACGAGCAGTACTTC. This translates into CASSGPTGWYEQYF.

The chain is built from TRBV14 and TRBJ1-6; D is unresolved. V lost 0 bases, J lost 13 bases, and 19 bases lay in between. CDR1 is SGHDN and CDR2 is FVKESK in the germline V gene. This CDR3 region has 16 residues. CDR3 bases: TGTGCCAGCAGCCAAGATGTTGTTAGTCAGTACAATCCCCTCCACTTT. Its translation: CASSQDVVSQYNPLHF.

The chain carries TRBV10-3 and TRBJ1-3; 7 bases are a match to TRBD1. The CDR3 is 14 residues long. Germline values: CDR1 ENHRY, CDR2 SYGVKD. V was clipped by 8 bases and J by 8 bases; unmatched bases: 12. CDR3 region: CAIGQESRPDTIYF. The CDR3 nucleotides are TGTGCCATCGGACAGGAGTCCCGTCCGGACACCATATATTTT.

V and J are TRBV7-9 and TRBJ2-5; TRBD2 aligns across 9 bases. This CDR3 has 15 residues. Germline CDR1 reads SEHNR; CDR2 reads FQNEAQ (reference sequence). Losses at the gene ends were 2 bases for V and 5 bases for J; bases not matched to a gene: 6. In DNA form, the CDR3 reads TGTGCCAGCAGCTTATTGGTAGCGGGAGTGGAGACCCAGTACTTC. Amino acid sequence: CASSLLVAGVETQYF.

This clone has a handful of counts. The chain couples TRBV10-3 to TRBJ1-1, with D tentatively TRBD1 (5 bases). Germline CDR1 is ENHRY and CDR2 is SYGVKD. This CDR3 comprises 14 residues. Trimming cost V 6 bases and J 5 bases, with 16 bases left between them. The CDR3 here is CAISNFRVRTEAFF. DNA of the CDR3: TGTGCCATCAGCAACTTCAGGGTTAGGACTGAAGCTTTCTTT.

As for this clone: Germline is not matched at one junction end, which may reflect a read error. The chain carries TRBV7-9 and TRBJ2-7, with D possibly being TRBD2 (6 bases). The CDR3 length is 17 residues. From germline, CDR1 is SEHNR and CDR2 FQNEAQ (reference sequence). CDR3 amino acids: CASSLAYGVGSGYEQYF. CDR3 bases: TGTGCCAGCAGCCTAGCTTATGGGGTCGGGAGCGGCTACGAGCAGTACTTC.

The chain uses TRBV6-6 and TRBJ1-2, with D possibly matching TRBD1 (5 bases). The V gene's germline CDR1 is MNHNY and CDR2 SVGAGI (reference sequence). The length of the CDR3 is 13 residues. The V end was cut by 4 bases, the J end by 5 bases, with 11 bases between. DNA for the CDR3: TGTGCCAGCAGTTCCATCTCAGGGTATGGCTACACCTTC. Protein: CASSSISGYGYTF.

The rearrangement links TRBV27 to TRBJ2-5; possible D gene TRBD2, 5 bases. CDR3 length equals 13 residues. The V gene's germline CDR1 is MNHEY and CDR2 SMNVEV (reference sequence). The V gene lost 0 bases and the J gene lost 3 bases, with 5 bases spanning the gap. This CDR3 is CASSLSGEETQYF. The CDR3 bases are TGTGCCAGCAGTTTATCCGGGGAAGAGACCCAGTACTTC.

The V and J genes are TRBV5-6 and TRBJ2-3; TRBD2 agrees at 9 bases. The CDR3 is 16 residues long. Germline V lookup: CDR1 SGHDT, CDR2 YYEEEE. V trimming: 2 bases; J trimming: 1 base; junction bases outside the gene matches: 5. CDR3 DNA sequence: TGTGCCAGCAGCTTAGCGGGGGGCGGAGGCACAGATACGCAGTATTTT. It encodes CASSLAGGGGTDTQYF.

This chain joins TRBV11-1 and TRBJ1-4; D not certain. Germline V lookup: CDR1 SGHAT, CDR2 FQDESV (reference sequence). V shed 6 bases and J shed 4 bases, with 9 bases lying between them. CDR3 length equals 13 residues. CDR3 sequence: CASSQESNEKLFF. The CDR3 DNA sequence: TGTGCCAGCAGTCAGGAGAGTAATGAAAAACTGTTTTTT.

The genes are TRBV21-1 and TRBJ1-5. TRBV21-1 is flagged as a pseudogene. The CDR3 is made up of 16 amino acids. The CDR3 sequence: CASSTPPHRGNQPQHF. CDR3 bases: TGTGCCAGCAGCACTCCGCCGCACCGAGGAAATCAGCCCCAGCATTTT.

CDR3 loop: CASSSDSLQETQYF. In nucleotides, the CDR3 is TGCGCCAGCAGCTCGGACAGTCTGCAAGAGACCCAGTACTTC. The chain links TRBV5-1 to TRBJ2-5; D perhaps matches TRBD1 (6 bases). V was clipped by 3 bases and J by 2 bases, with 11 bases between them. CDR3 length: 14 residues. Germline V gene lookup returns CDR1 SGHRS and CDR2 YFSETQ.

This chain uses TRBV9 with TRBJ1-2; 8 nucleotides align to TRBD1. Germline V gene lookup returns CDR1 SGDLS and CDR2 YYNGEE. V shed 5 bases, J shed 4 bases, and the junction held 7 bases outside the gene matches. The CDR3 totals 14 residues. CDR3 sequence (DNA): TGTGCCAGCAGGGAGGACAGGGTTTTCTATGGCTACACCTTC. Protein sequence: CASREDRVFYGYTF.

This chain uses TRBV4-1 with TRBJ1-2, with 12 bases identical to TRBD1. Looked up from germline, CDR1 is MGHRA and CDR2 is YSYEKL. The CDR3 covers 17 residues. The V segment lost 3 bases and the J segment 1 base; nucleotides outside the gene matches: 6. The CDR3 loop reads CASSQGQGASGNYGYTF. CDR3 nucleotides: TGCGCCAGCAGCCAGGGACAGGGGGCTTCAGGTAACTATGGCTACACCTTC.

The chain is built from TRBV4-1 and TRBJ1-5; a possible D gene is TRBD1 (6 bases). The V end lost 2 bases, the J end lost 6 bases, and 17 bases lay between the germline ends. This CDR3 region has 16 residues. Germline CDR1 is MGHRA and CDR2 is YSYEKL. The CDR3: CASSQRMGQNGQPQHF. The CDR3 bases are TGCGCCAGCAGCCAACGTATGGGACAAAATGGTCAGCCCCAGCATTTT.

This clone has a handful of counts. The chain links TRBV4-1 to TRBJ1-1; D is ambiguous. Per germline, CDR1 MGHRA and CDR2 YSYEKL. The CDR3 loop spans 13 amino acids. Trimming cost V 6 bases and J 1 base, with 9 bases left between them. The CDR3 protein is CASSPVTNTEAFF. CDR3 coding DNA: TGCGCCAGCAGTCCCGTGACGAACACTGAAGCTTTCTTT.

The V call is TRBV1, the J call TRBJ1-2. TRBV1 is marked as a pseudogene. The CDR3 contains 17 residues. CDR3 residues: CTSSQLSTAERVHGYTF. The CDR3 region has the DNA TGCACCAGCAGCCAATTAAGTACGGCGGAGAGAGTCCACGGCTACACCTTC.

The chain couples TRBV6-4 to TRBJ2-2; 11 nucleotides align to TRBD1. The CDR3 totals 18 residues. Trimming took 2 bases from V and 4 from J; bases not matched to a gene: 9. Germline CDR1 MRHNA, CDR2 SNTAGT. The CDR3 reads CASSDGIGTGGSTGELFF. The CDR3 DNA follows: TGTGCCAGCAGTGACGGGATCGGGACAGGGGGTAGCACCGGGGAGCTGTTTTTT.

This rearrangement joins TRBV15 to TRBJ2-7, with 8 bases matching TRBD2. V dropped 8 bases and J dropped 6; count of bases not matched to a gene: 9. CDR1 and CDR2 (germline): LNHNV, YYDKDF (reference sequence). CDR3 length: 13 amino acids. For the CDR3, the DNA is TGTGCCACCGGAGAGGGACTAGTTGCCGAGCAGTACTTC. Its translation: CATGEGLVAEQYF.

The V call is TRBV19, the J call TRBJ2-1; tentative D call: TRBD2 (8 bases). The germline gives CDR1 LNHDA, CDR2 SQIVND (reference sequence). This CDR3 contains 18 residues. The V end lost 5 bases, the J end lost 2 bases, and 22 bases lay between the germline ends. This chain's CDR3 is CASSPGTAAGGPYNEQFF. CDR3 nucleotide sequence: TGTGCCAGTAGTCCGGGGACAGCCGCGGGAGGACCCTACAATGAGCAGTTCTTC.